Listed below are T cell receptor beta chains from one sample, sequenced in a study of blood T cell repertoires in COVID-19. Assay: immunoSEQ multiplex PCR; the TCRdb copy retains only in-frame clones and omits some. The profile shows approximately 240,000 clones, 75% to 85% of them singletons. Sequencing was performed on peripheral blood. These receptors were obtained from a human donor in a cohort sampled during active COVID-19. CDR3s include the opening cysteine and the closing phenylalanine or tryptophan. A D gene is named only where the DNA matches it firmly. Clone size is stated in some rows and not others, as once, few, many or a class when expanded.

-	TRBV30	-	12	TRBJ2-7	CAWNPLGDEQYF	TGTGCTTGGAATCCGTTAGGGGACGAGCAGTACTTC
TRBD2	TRBV6-6	few	19	TRBJ2-2	CASSPRQGLAGGNTGELFF	TGTGCCAGCAGTCCCCGACAGGGACTAGCGGGGGGGAACACCGGGGAGCTGTTTTTT
TRBD2	TRBV14	-	16	TRBJ2-2	CASSPLAGGNTGELFF	TGTGCCAGCAGCCCTTTAGCGGGAGGGAACACCGGGGAGCTGTTTTTT
TRBD2	TRBV11-3	-	17	TRBJ2-3	CASSRTSGGPSTDTQYF	TGTGCCAGCAGCCGGACTAGCGGGGGGCCCAGCACAGATACGCAGTATTTT
TRBD1	TRBV5-6	-	15	TRBJ2-5	CASSLVMDREETQYF	TGTGCCAGCAGCTTGGTCATGGACAGGGAAGAGACCCAGTACTTC
TRBD1	TRBV6-5	-	14	TRBJ1-2	CASRGTGTGRGYTF	TGTGCCAGCAGGGGGACCGGGACAGGGCGCGGCTACACCTTC
-	TRBV5-6	-	13	TRBJ2-5	CASSSGDQETQYF	TGTGCCAGCAGTTCAGGGGACCAAGAGACCCAGTACTTC
-	TRBV10-2	-	13	TRBJ2-7	CASTQGRSYEQYF	TGCGCCAGCACTCAGGGCAGGTCCTACGAGCAGTACTTC
-	TRBV12-3/TRBV12-4	-	13	TRBJ2-2	CASRQTRTGELFF	TGTGCCAGCAGGCAAACGAGAACCGGGGAGCTGTTTTTT
-	TRBV11-2	-	14	TRBJ2-2	CASSFLAGAGELFF	TGTGCCAGCAGCTTTCTAGCCGGTGCCGGGGAGCTGTTTTTT
TRBD1	TRBV6-5	-	16	TRBJ1-2	CASSYAGQGRNYGYTF	TGTGCCAGCAGTTATGCCGGACAGGGGAGAAACTATGGCTACACCTTC
-	TRBV28	-	19	TRBJ2-2	CASSPWAGLIDGNTGELFF	TGTGCCAGCAGCCCTTGGGCGGGACTTATTGACGGGAACACCGGGGAGCTGTTTTTT
-	TRBV14	few	18	TRBJ2-7	CASSQPHRADTFSYEQYF	TGTGCCAGCAGCCAACCCCACCGAGCTGATACCTTCTCCTACGAGCAGTACTTC
TRBD1	TRBV7-6	once	13	TRBJ2-1	CASSSNRQGGQFF	TGTGCCAGCAGCTCCAATCGACAGGGTGGGCAGTTCTTC
TRBD1	TRBV10-3	-	16	TRBJ2-7	CAISEGAGGATYEQYF	TGTGCCATCAGTGAGGGGGCAGGGGGCGCGACCTACGAGCAGTACTTC
TRBD1	TRBV28	-	15	TRBJ1-2	CASIQIGTGDGSYTF	TGTGCCAGCATCCAAATCGGGACAGGAGATGGGAGCTACACCTTC
-	TRBV7-2	once	13	TRBJ2-5	CASTMDGKETQYF	TGTGCCAGCACGATGGACGGGAAAGAGACCCAGTACTTC
TRBD1	TRBV28	-	15	TRBJ2-7	CASSFRTGEDYEQYF	TGTGCCAGCAGTTTCCGGACAGGGGAGGACTACGAGCAGTACTTC
-	TRBV2	once	13	TRBJ2-7	CASSEQGGNEQYF	TGTGCCAGCAGTGAGCAAGGGGGTAACGAGCAGTACTTC
-	TRBV30	-	15	TRBJ1-5	CAWTPGGAGKQPQHF	TGTGCCTGGACCCCCGGGGGGGCGGGGAAGCAGCCCCAGCATTTT
-	TRBV15	-	16	TRBJ2-5	CATSSRGAGDQETQYF	TGTGCCACCAGCAGCCGTGGAGCAGGGGACCAAGAGACCCAGTACTTC
-	TRBV5-1	-	11	TRBJ1-1	CASSRNTEAFF	TGCGCCAGCAGCCGTAACACTGAAGCTTTCTTT
-	TRBV11-2	-	13	TRBJ2-1	CARTREQLNEQFF	TGTGCCCGGACGCGGGAACAGTTAAATGAGCAGTTCTTC
TRBD2	TRBV7-9	-	17	TRBJ2-7	CASSGKTSGGRSYEQYF	TGTGCCAGCAGCGGTAAGACTAGCGGGGGACGCTCCTACGAGCAGTACTTC
TRBD1	TRBV6-5	-	15	TRBJ2-7	CASSSGQGAAYEQYF	TGTGCCAGCAGTTCTGGACAGGGGGCGGCCTACGAGCAGTACTTC
TRBD2	TRBV19	-	16	TRBJ2-1	CASTHLGLAGNNEQFF	TGTGCCAGTACCCACCTCGGACTAGCGGGGAACAATGAGCAGTTCTTC
TRBD1	TRBV28	-	13	TRBJ2-1	CASRTGQYNEQFF	TGTGCCAGCAGGACAGGGCAGTACAATGAGCAGTTCTTC
-	TRBV29-1	-	15	TRBJ2-5	CSVSQGGSDGETQYF	TGCAGCGTATCACAGGGAGGGAGCGACGGAGAGACCCAGTACTTC
TRBD1	TRBV27	-	16	TRBJ1-5	CASSPLHDRVNQPQHF	TGTGCCAGCAGTCCACTCCACGACAGGGTCAATCAGCCCCAGCATTTT
-	TRBV27	-	13	TRBJ1-6	CASSGGIYSPLHF	TGTGCCAGCAGCGGAGGGATCTATTCACCCCTCCACTTT
-	TRBV6-6	-	12	TRBJ2-3	CASSSPADTQYF	TGTGCCAGCAGTTCCCCGGCAGATACGCAGTATTTT
-	TRBV12-5	once	15	TRBJ2-2	CASALVGRITGELFF	TGTGCTAGTGCCTTGGTGGGGCGCATCACCGGGGAGCTGTTTTTT
TRBD2	TRBV5-1	-	16	TRBJ2-1	CASSLGTSGRNHEQFF	TGCGCCAGCAGCCTAGGGACTAGCGGGAGAAACCATGAGCAGTTCTTC
TRBD1	TRBV19	-	15	TRBJ2-5	CASMDRHRGKETQYF	TGTGCCAGTATGGACCGTCACAGGGGGAAAGAGACCCAGTACTTC
-	TRBV7-2	-	15	TRBJ1-4	CASSVIGGANEKLFF	TGTGCCAGCAGCGTTATCGGGGGGGCTAATGAAAAACTGTTTTTT
-	TRBV5-6	-	14	TRBJ2-3	CASSLTILADTQYF	TGTGCCAGCAGCTTAACTATTCTAGCAGATACGCAGTATTTT
-	TRBV30	-	15	TRBJ1-2	CAWRDILQSNYGYTF	TGTGCCTGGAGGGACATCCTTCAATCTAACTATGGCTACACCTTC
-	TRBV3-1/TRBV3-2	-	15	TRBJ2-7	CASSHPVTGTQFMSF	TGTGCCAGCAGCCACCCCGTTACCGGGACACAGTTTATGTCCTTC
TRBD1	TRBV27	few	13	TRBJ2-3	CASSPTGGSTQYF	TGTGCCAGCAGCCCGACAGGGGGCTCTACGCAGTATTTT
TRBD2	TRBV2	-	15	TRBJ2-5	CASSAGTSGISTQYF	TGTGCCAGCAGCGCGGGGACTAGCGGGATCTCGACCCAGTACTTC
TRBD1	TRBV24-1	-	15	TRBJ2-3	CATSRTGGASDTQYF	TGTGCCACCAGCAGGACAGGGGGCGCGTCAGATACGCAGTATTTT
TRBD2	TRBV27	-	17	TRBJ2-2	CASSLFGLADSTGELFF	TGTGCCAGCAGTTTATTCGGACTAGCGGATAGCACCGGGGAGCTGTTTTTT
-	TRBV11-2	-	13	TRBJ1-1	CASTLYGDTEAFF	TGTGCCAGCACCCTTTACGGGGACACTGAAGCTTTCTTT
-	TRBV29-1	once	15	TRBJ2-1	CSCWRSERRHNEQFF	TGCAGCTGCTGGCGGAGCGAGCGGCGCCACAATGAGCAGTTCTTC
TRBD2	TRBV7-3	-	16	TRBJ2-1	CASSPPAGGGVNEQFF	TGTGCCAGCAGCCCCCCGGCGGGCGGGGGGGTTAATGAGCAGTTCTTC
-	TRBV4-2	-	16	TRBJ2-7	CASSQVYPSDTYEQYF	TGTGCCAGCAGCCAAGTCTACCCTAGCGACACCTACGAGCAGTACTTC
TRBD2	TRBV19	once	16	TRBJ2-1	CASSIGTSGSGNEQFF	TGTGCCAGTAGTATCGGGACTAGCGGGAGTGGCAATGAGCAGTTCTTC
-	TRBV30	-	13	TRBJ2-3	CAWTYPPGDTQYF	TGTGCCTGGACCTACCCTCCGGGAGATACGCAGTATTTT
TRBD1	TRBV9	-	15	TRBJ1-3	CASSSHRGFGNTIYF	TGTGCCAGCAGCTCCCACAGGGGATTTGGAAACACCATATATTTT
TRBD1	TRBV18	-	16	TRBJ1-3	CASSPWDRSVGNTIYF	TGTGCCAGCTCACCCTGGGACAGATCGGTTGGAAACACCATATATTTT